This entry lists 27 T cell receptor beta chains sequenced from one sample in a study of CD8 T cells in ankylosing spondylitis. MiXCR, applied by TCRdb to the 5' RACE reads, yields one record per CDR3 protein. The data show 150,000 to 200,000 distinct CDR3 sequences, around 16% seen once. Sequenced input: blood, either unsorted or a sorted T cell fraction (not recorded which). These receptors originate from a male donor with ankylosing spondylitis or in good health (not recorded which).

A remark on this clonotype: The CDR3 carries no conserved terminal phenylalanine or tryptophan, so it likely arises from a read error. The V call is TRBV12-3 or TRBV12-4, the J call TRBJ2-1, with D tentatively TRBD2 (6 bases). The V end lost 3 bases, the J end lost 4 bases, and 10 bases lay between the germline ends. This CDR3 contains 14 residues. The CDR3 nucleotides read TGTGCCAGCAGTTTTCGGGAGTCTTACAATGAGCAGTTCTCC. This encodes CASSFRESYNEQFS.

This sequence joins TRBV28 and TRBJ2-2; TRBD1 agrees at 9 bases. This CDR3 contains 16 residues. The trim removed 7 bases at V and 4 bases at J, leaving 10 bases unmatched. CDR1 is MDHEN and CDR2 is SYDVKM in the germline V gene. In DNA form, the CDR3 reads TGTGCCAGCATCCTTCAGGACAGGGGTCCCACCGGGGAGCTGTTTTTT. Its protein is CASILQDRGPTGELFF.

This clonotype has a count of ten or more. This chain links TRBV5-1 with TRBJ1-5; D may be TRBD1 (5 bases). The germline V and J ends were trimmed by 2 bases and 3 bases, with 12 bases remaining between them. The CDR3 contains 15 residues. Germline lookup yields CDR1 SGHRS and CDR2 YFSETQ. CDR3 protein: CASSFAGPNNQPQHF. CDR3 coding DNA: TGCGCCAGCAGCTTTGCGGGGCCGAACAATCAGCCCCAGCATTTT.

Note on this clonotype: A single base separates this from a much larger clone, so it may be a read error. The chain joins TRBV29-1 to TRBJ1-1, with D unresolved. Germline lookup yields CDR1 SQVTM and CDR2 ANQGSEA. V was trimmed by 8 bases and J by 10 bases, leaving 17 bases between them. CDR3 size: 11 residues. The CDR3 DNA reads TGCAGCTATGGGAGGGCTCCTGGAGCTTTCTTT. Its protein product is CSYGRAPGAFF.

The gene calls are TRBV9 and TRBJ2-1; 14 bases are shared with TRBD2. Per germline, CDR1 SGDLS and CDR2 YYNGEE. CDR3 length: 14 amino acids. V was clipped by 4 bases and J by 9 bases; unmatched bases: 3. CDR3 DNA sequence: TGTGCCAGCAGCCTGACTAGCGGGAGGGCTGAGCAGTTCTTC. It specifies CASSLTSGRAEQFF. Variable domain in full (rest from reference TRBV9 and TRBJ2-1): DSGVTQTPKHLITATGQRVTLRCSPRSGDLSVYWYQQSLDQGLQFLIQYYNGEERAKGNILERFSAQQFPDLHSELNLSSLELGDSALYFCASSLTSGRAEQFFGPGTRLTVL.

This clonotype was counted a few times. J is TRBJ1-2 and V is TRBV29-1; TRBD1 agrees at 8 bases. The V gene end was trimmed by 3 bases and the J gene end by 0 bases; junction bases not matched to a gene: 0. Germline CDR1 SQVTM, CDR2 ANQGSEA. The CDR3 covers 13 residues. The CDR3 loop is CSVEGQANYGYTF. The CDR3 DNA follows: TGCAGCGTTGAGGGACAGGCTAACTATGGCTACACCTTC.

On this clonotype itself: A single base separates this from a much larger clone, so it may be a read error. This chain uses TRBV2 with TRBJ2-1; TRBD2 might be the D (6 bases). From germline, CDR1 is SNHLY and CDR2 FYNNEI. The CDR3 spans 15 residues. V was shortened by 7 bases and J by 1 base, with 14 bases between the two germline ends. This CDR3 reads CASTETSRSYNEQFF. CDR3 bases: TGTGCCAGCACCGAAACTAGCAGATCCTACAATGAGCAGTTCTTC.

The chain is built from TRBV7-8 and TRBJ2-3, with TRBD1 matching over 12 bases. Germline CDR1 SGHVS, CDR2 FQNEAQ. V was clipped by 5 bases and J by 4 bases; unmatched bases: 10. The CDR3 contains 17 residues. In DNA, the CDR3 is TGTGCCAGCAGCCGCTTTTCTGGGACAGGGGGCCCAGATACGCAGTATTTT. This codes for CASSRFSGTGGPDTQYF.

This clonotype showed up just a few times. This chain uses TRBV2 with TRBJ2-2; TRBD2 aligns across 7 bases. V was clipped by 3 bases and J by 5 bases; unmatched bases: 9. CDR3 length: 16 amino acids. The germline V gene has CDR1 SNHLY and CDR2 FYNNEI. This chain's CDR3 is CASSDSAGRETGELFF. The CDR3 bases are TGTGCCAGCAGTGATTCGGCAGGGCGGGAGACCGGGGAGCTGTTTTTT.

This clonotype was observed many times. The chain recombines TRBV5-1 with TRBJ2-3, with a possible D match to TRBD1 (6 bases). From germline, CDR1 is SGHRS and CDR2 YFSETQ. V lost 4 bases, J lost 6 bases, and 9 bases lay in between. The CDR3 runs 12 residues. The CDR3 is CASSGTGDTQYF. The CDR3 region has the DNA TGCGCCAGCAGCGGTACAGGGGATACGCAGTATTTT.

In its sample, this clonotype was seen many times. This rearrangement joins TRBV28 to TRBJ1-2; D might be TRBD1 (5 bases). Trimming shortened V by 9 bases and J by 4 bases, and 15 bases separated the two germline ends. In germline, CDR1 is MDHEN, CDR2 SYDVKM. The CDR3 contains 13 residues. The CDR3 spells CASLPQGLYGYTF. The CDR3 nucleotides are TGTGCCAGTCTACCTCAGGGACTCTATGGCTACACCTTC.

There are a few counts of this clonotype. The chain carries TRBV5-1 and TRBJ1-1; D is unresolved. V dropped 4 bases and J dropped 5 bases, with 9 bases sitting between them. CDR1 and CDR2 (germline): SGHRS, YFSETQ. The length of the CDR3 is 12 residues. CDR3 sequence (DNA): TGCGCCAGCAGCGGTTCGGTAACTGAAGCTTTCTTT. It translates to CASSGSVTEAFF. The variable domain in full, completed from reference TRBV5-1 and TRBJ1-1, reads KAGVTQTPRYLIKTRGQQVTLSCSPISGHRSVSWYQQTPGQGLQFLFEYFSETQRNKGNFPGRFSGRQFSNSRSEMNVSTLELGDSALYLCASSGSVTEAFFGQGTRLTVV.

With respect to this clonotype: This may stem from a read error, because a much larger clone lies one nucleotide away. This rearrangement joins TRBV14 to TRBJ2-7; no clear D gene. The V gene's germline CDR1 is SGHDN and CDR2 FVKESK. The CDR3 extends over 14 amino acids. The CDR3 sequence is CVSSQLQYPYEQYF. CDR3 coding DNA: TGTGTCAGCAGCCAATTGCAATATCCATACGAGCAGTACTTC.

The chain recombines TRBV7-3 with TRBJ2-2, with TRBD2 matching 8 bases. The CDR3 runs 16 residues. The trim removed 4 bases at V and 4 bases at J, leaving 8 bases unmatched. The V gene's germline CDR1 is SGHTA and CDR2 FQGTGA. CDR3 loop: CASSSQGLAGTGELFF. CDR3 nucleotide sequence: TGTGCCAGCAGCTCCCAGGGGCTAGCGGGCACCGGGGAGCTGTTTTTT.

The sample holds many counts of this clonotype. The chain combines TRBV7-2 with TRBJ1-4; D unclear. Germline loops: CDR1 SGHTA, CDR2 FQGNSA. This CDR3 spans 16 amino acids. The germline V and J ends were trimmed by 5 bases and 7 bases, with 20 bases remaining between them. DNA for the CDR3: TGTGCCAGCAGCCAAAGGGCGCTGGAATGGGGTGAAAAACTGTTTTTT. This sequence encodes CASSQRALEWGEKLFF. Full variable domain (missing parts from reference TRBV7-2 and TRBJ1-4): GAGVSQSPSNKVTEKGKDVELRCDPISGHTALYWYRQSLGQGLEFLIYFQGNSAPDKSGLPSDRFSAERTGGSVSTLTIQRTQQEDSAVYLCASSQRALEWGEKLFFGSGTQLSVL.

In its sample, this clonotype was seen many times. CDR3 in amino acids: CSGDVYNEQFF. The CDR3, as DNA: TGCAGCGGGGACGTTTACAATGAGCAGTTCTTC. The chain employs TRBV29-1 and TRBJ2-1; D possibly matches TRBD1 or TRBD2 (5 bases each). Germline V CDR1 and CDR2: SQVTM, ANQGSEA. Deletions cut 7 bases from V and 4 bases from J, with 8 bases between. This CDR3 is built from 11 residues.

This clonotype was seen a few times. This chain joins TRBV2 and TRBJ2-1; no clear D gene. Germline values: CDR1 SNHLY, CDR2 FYNNEI. This CDR3 region has 17 residues. Trimming took 6 bases from V and 0 from J, leaving 18 bases between them. The DNA for the CDR3 is TGTGCCAGCAGATTCAGTCAAGGCGGCAGCTCCTACAATGAGCAGTTCTTC. Translated, it gives CASRFSQGGSSYNEQFF.

Many counts were recorded for this clonotype. The chain is built from TRBV24-1 and TRBJ1-6; D is unresolved. Germline V lookup: CDR1 KGHDR, CDR2 SFDVKD. Trimming removed 1 base at V and 10 bases at J, with 13 bases between. The CDR3 runs 15 residues. CDR3: CATSDFIRRKSPLHF. DNA for the CDR3: TGTGCCACCAGTGATTTTATCAGACGAAAATCACCCCTCCACTTT.

Ten or more counts support this clonotype. The chain links TRBV20-1 to TRBJ2-1; 8 nucleotides align to TRBD2. Germline CDR1 is DFQATT and CDR2 is SNEGSKA (reference sequence). After removal of 6 bases from V and 4 bases from J, the junction contained 11 bases not matched to a gene. This CDR3 spans 15 amino acids. In DNA, the CDR3 is TGCAGTGCATCACCCGGGACTAGAGCTTACAATGAGCAGTTCTTC. This codes for CSASPGTRAYNEQFF.

This clonotype was seen ten or more times. This CDR3 is CSARLAGEGEQFF. The CDR3 DNA is TGCAGTGCTAGACTAGCGGGAGAGGGTGAGCAGTTCTTC. The chain is built from TRBV20-1 and TRBJ2-1; 10 bases agree with TRBD2. Germline CDR1 DFQATT, CDR2 SNEGSKA (reference sequence). The CDR3 contains 13 residues. V was pared by 2 bases and J by 9 bases, with 4 bases of the junction left unmatched.

The chain combines TRBV11-2 with TRBJ2-5; D could derive from TRBD1 or TRBD2 (5 bases each). Germline V CDR1 and CDR2: SGHAT, FQNNGV. V lost 3 bases, J lost 5 bases, and 13 bases lay in between. The CDR3 length is 14 residues. CDR3 sequence reads: CASSFGDVRETQYF. The CDR3 DNA reads TGTGCCAGCAGCTTTGGGGACGTTCGGGAGACCCAGTACTTC.

V and J are TRBV29-1 and TRBJ1-1, with a possible D match to TRBD1 (5 bases). Trimming removed 4 bases from V and 3 bases from J, with 12 bases in between. There are 13 residues in the CDR3. Per germline, CDR1 SQVTM and CDR2 ANQGSEA. The CDR3 sequence is CSVVRVMDTEAFF. The CDR3 bases are TGCAGCGTTGTCAGGGTCATGGACACTGAAGCTTTCTTT.

This clonotype was detected a few times. The chain has TRBV11-2 and TRBJ2-3; TRBD1 matches 7 bases. CDR3 length: 11 residues. Per the germline V gene, CDR1 is SGHAT and CDR2 is FQNNGV. V was clipped by 3 bases and J by 15 bases; unmatched bases: 6. Here the CDR3 reads CASSLEGGYYF. CDR3 coding DNA: TGTGCCAGCAGCTTGGAAGGGGGCTACTATTTT.

Ten or more counts support this clonotype. The chain carries TRBV29-1 and TRBJ1-1; no clear D. Germline loops: CDR1 SQVTM, CDR2 ANQGSEA. V was trimmed by 2 bases and J by 4 bases, leaving 11 bases between them. The CDR3 sequence is 13 residues long. CDR3: CSVEPRLGTEAFF. In DNA form, the CDR3 reads TGCAGCGTTGAACCACGTCTGGGCACTGAAGCTTTCTTT.

In its sample, this clonotype was seen many times. The chain uses TRBV29-1 and TRBJ2-1; D remains unclear. CDR3 length: 12 residues. Trimming shortened V by 5 bases and J by 0 bases, and 5 bases separated the two germline ends. The germline V gene encodes CDR1 SQVTM and CDR2 ANQGSEA. The CDR3 nucleotides are TGCAGCGTTTTCTACTCCTACAATGAGCAGTTCTTC. Its translation: CSVFYSYNEQFF.

Many counts were recorded for this clonotype. The chain uses TRBV7-2 and TRBJ1-1; D call uncertain. Germline values: CDR1 SGHTA, CDR2 FQGNSA. This CDR3 has 14 amino acids. V lost 5 bases and J 8 bases, leaving 18 bases between the germline ends. For the CDR3, the DNA is TGTGCCAGCAGCCTACAAGGGAGTAACCCAGAAGCTTTCTTT. Its translation: CASSLQGSNPEAFF.

This clonotype was seen at least ten times. This rearrangement joins TRBV28 to TRBJ2-7; D could derive from TRBD1 or TRBD2 (5 bases each). Germline lookup yields CDR1 MDHEN and CDR2 SYDVKM. This CDR3 is 15 amino acids long. Trimming removed 5 bases from V and 2 bases from J, with 16 bases in between. This CDR3 is CASSPRSGTPYEQYF. The CDR3 region has the DNA TGTGCCAGCAGTCCAAGATCGGGGACGCCCTACGAGCAGTACTTC. Full variable domain (missing parts from reference TRBV28 and TRBJ2-7): DVKVTQSSRYLVKRTGEKVFLECVQDMDHENMFWYRQDPGLGLRLIYFSYDVKMKEKGDIPEGYSVSREKKERFSLILESASTNQTSMYLCASSPRSGTPYEQYFGPGTRLTVT.